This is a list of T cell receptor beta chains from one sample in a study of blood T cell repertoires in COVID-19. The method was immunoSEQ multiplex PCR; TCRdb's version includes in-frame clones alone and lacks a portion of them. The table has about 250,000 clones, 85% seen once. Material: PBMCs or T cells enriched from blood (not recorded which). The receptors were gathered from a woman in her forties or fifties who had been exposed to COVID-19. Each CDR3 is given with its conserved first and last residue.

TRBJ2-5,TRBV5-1,CASSRGYQETQYF
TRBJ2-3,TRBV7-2,CASSLQGDTDTQYF
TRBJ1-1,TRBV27,CASSFPGSEAFF
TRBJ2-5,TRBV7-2,CASSPWDSEETQYF
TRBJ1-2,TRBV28,CASSLGATHYGYTF
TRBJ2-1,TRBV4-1,CASSQDWAFGTSGGPSYNEQFF
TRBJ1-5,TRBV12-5,CASGLVPKDRNWVQPQHF
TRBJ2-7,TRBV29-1,CSVETGIYEQYF
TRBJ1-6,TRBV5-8,CASSLGQGQSSYNSPLHF
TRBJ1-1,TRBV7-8,CASSTTGQNTEAFF
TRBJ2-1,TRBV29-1,CSVRGGSYNEQFF
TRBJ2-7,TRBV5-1,CASSPGLGDYEQYF
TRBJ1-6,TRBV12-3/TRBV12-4,CATRPGRNSPLHF
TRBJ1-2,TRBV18,CASSPSRQGSPYGYTF
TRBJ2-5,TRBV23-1,CASSQFSQTAKQETQYF
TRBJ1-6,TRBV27,CASSLLLSGQRESPLHF
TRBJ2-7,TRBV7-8,CASSSPRTAWEYF
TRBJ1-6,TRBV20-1,CSASTGDVNSPLHF
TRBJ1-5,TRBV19,CASSKGEKHRNQPQHF
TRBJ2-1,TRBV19,CASSTGTSGGNEQFF
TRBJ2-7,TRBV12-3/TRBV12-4,CASSSGGYEQYF
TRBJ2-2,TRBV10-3,CAISRAGQGAGELFF
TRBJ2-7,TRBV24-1,CATSGRPYYEQYF
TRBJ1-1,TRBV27,CASRERMNTEAFF
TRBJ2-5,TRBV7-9,CATSLQKQETQYF
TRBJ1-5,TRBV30,CAWTKEGGPQHF
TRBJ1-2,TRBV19,CASSFRGRENYGYTF
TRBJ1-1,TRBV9,CASSVGHRKNTEAFF
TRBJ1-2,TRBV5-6,CASSLRVAYGYTF
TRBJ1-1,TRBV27,CASSFGRGDTEAFF
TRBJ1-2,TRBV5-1,CASSLDPTSTYGYTF
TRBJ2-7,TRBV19,CASSIIAEEHPGHF
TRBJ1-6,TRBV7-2,CASSLDSRYSPLHF
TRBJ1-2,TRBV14,CASSQDRRLTGRSYGYTF
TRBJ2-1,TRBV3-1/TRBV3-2,CASSPRGGEQFF
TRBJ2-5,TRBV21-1,CASSTRQAQGETQYF
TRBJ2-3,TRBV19,CASSLTGAGYDTQYF
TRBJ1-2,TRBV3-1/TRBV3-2,CASSRGTGPTYGYTF
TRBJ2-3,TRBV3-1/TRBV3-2,CASSRGHRTDTQYF
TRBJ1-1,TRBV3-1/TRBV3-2,CASSRVGGGGNTEAFF
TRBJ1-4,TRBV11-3,CASSFPETGDIAAPNEKLFF
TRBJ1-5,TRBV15,CATSSRQGYSNQPQHF
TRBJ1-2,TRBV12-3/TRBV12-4,CATASPNGYTF